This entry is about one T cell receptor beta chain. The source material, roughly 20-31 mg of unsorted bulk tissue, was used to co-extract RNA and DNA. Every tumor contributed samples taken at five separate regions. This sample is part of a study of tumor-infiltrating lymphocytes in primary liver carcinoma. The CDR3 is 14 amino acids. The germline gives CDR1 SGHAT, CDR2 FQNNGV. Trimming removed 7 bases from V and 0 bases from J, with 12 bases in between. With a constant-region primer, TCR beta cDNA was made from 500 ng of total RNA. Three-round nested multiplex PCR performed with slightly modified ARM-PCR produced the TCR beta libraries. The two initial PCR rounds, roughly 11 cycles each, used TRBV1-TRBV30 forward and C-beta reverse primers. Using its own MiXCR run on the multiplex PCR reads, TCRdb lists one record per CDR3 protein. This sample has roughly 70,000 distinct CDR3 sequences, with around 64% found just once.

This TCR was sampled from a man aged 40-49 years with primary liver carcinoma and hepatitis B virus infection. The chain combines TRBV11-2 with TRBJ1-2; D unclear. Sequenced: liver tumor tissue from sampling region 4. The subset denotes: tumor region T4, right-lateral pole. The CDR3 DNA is TGTGCCAGCAACCAGGTGGCCGCTAACTATGGCTACACCTTC. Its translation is CASNQVAANYGYTF.